This TCR beta chain was sequenced during a study of T cell changes during pregnancy in multiple sclerosis. Germline V gene data show CDR1 as MNHNS and CDR2 as SASEGT. The germline V and J ends were trimmed by 1 base and 4 bases, with 14 bases remaining between them. This CDR3 has 15 residues. This clone was observed a single time. The table came from immunoSEQ multiplex PCR; TCRdb's copy has only in-frame clones and leaves some out. The data contain tens of thousands of clones, 90% to 95% of them singletons. The input for sequencing was peripheral blood, taken in the second trimester of pregnancy. The receptor comes from a female donor in good health, enrolled as a control in a pregnancy study. The V and J genes are TRBV6-1 and TRBJ2-7; D may be TRBD1 (6 bases). The CDR3 is CASSEGVGQTYEQYF. DNA of the CDR3: TGTGCCAGCAGTGAAGGCGTAGGACAGACTTACGAGCAGTACTTC.